This record concerns one T cell receptor beta chain sequence. The data were taken from a study of technical replicates of blood from several donors. Sequencing was performed with immunoSEQ multiplex PCR; in TCRdb, only in-frame clones are kept and a portion is missing. In the table there are tens of thousands of clones, around nine tenths of which are singletons. The germline CDR1 and CDR2 sequences are SGHNT and YYREEE (reference sequence). Trimming left V 0 bases short and J 4 bases short, with 4 bases between. This CDR3 is 12 amino acids long. This chain connects TRBV5-4 to TRBJ1-2; D is uncertain. Sample: PBMCs. This TCR came from a human donor in good health. Some clones in this sample may be carry-over from other donors' samples. CDR3 nucleotide sequence: TGTGCCAGCAGCTTGGACAGCTATGGCTACACCTTC. This translates into CASSLDSYGYTF.